Listed here are 25 T cell receptor beta chains from one sample, sequenced in a study of long-term antiretroviral therapy in people with HIV. Survey-level immunoSEQ v3.0 assays were run. Sequencing was performed with immunoSEQ multiplex PCR; in TCRdb, only in-frame clones are kept and a portion is missing. The sample shows fewer than 25,000 clones, roughly 94% of them seen only once. This sample comprised unsorted PBMCs, obtained more than 4.7 years after starting antiretroviral therapy. Source of these receptors: a woman aged 50 to 60 with HIV.

The J gene is TRBJ2-1, the V gene TRBV9; TRBD2 aligns across 9 bases. V was pared by 0 bases and J by 8 bases, with 3 bases of the junction left unmatched. Germline lookup yields CDR1 SGDLS and CDR2 YYNGEE. The CDR3 totals 14 residues. Here the CDR3 reads CASSVVAGEHEQFF. CDR3 sequence (DNA): TGTGCCAGCAGCGTAGTAGCGGGAGAACATGAGCAGTTCTTC.

The chain links TRBV6-6 to TRBJ2-1; 14 positions match TRBD2. Germline lookup yields CDR1 MNHNY and CDR2 SVGAGI (reference sequence). The CDR3 runs 14 residues. Trimming removed 6 bases from V and 10 bases from J; junction bases left unmatched: 5. The CDR3: CASSLGLAGAEQFF. CDR3 sequence (DNA): TGTGCCAGCAGCTTGGGACTAGCGGGAGCAGAGCAGTTCTTC.

This chain connects TRBV27 to TRBJ2-7, with D maybe TRBD1 (7 bases). V lost 4 bases, J lost 6 bases, and 22 bases lay in between. The CDR3 has 16 amino acids. Germline V CDR1 and CDR2: MNHEY, SMNVEV (reference sequence). The CDR3 region is CASSSGGGPYRAEQYF. The CDR3 nucleotides are TGTGCCAGCAGTTCAGGGGGAGGACCGTACAGGGCCGAGCAGTACTTC.

This clone was seen more than once but under ten times. DNA of the CDR3: TGTGCCTGGAGTCAGACTATCGACGGGACCCAGTACTTC. This gives the protein CAWSQTIDGTQYF. V gene TRBV30 combines with J gene TRBJ2-5; TRBD2 is a possible D gene (5 bases). The germline V and J ends were trimmed by 2 bases and 7 bases, with 14 bases remaining between them. Germline V gives CDR1 GTSNPN, CDR2 SVGIG (reference sequence). This CDR3 has 13 amino acids.

CDR3 residues: CASSSLAGEEVGELFF. The DNA of the CDR3 is TGTGCCAGCAGTTCCCTAGCGGGAGAGGAGGTCGGGGAGCTGTTTTTT. The chain combines TRBV7-6 with TRBJ2-2; 10 positions match TRBD2. The CDR3 length is 16 residues. Germline trimming cut 6 bases from V and 7 bases from J; bases unmatched to any gene: 11. Germline V gene data show CDR1 as SGHVS and CDR2 as FNYEAQ.

This clone was counted a single time. The chain joins TRBV7-8 to TRBJ1-5; D is undetermined. The CDR3 runs to 13 residues. Germline V gene lookup returns CDR1 SGHVS and CDR2 FQNEAQ. V lost 2 bases, J lost 5 bases, and 7 bases lay in between. DNA for the CDR3: TGTGCCAGCAGCTTACTCGGGGATCAGCCCCAGCATTTT. This codes for CASSLLGDQPQHF. Filled out from reference TRBV7-8 and TRBJ1-5, the complete variable domain reads GAGVSQSPRYKVAKRGQDVALRCDPISGHVSLFWYQQALGQGPEFLTYFQNEAQLDKSGLPSDRFFAERPEGSVSTLKIQRTQQEDSAVYLCASSLLGDQPQHFGDGTRLSIL.

This chain connects TRBV5-5 to TRBJ2-7; D remains unclear. The germline CDR1 and CDR2 sequences are SGHKS and YYEKEE (reference sequence). CDR3 length equals 15 residues. Trimming took 0 bases from V and 0 from J, leaving 10 bases between them. CDR3 nucleotide sequence: TGTGCCAGCAGCTTGGAGCCCCAAAGCTCCTACGAGCAGTACTTC. It encodes CASSLEPQSSYEQYF.

This chain links TRBV7-2 with TRBJ2-7; TRBD2 is a possible D gene (6 bases). Germline V gene data show CDR1 as SGHTA and CDR2 as FQGNSA. The CDR3 is made up of 15 amino acids. Trimming took off 1 base at V and 2 bases at J, with 12 bases between the two ends. In DNA, the CDR3 is TGTGCCAGCAGCTTAGGCTCTAGCGCAACCTACGAGCAGTACTTC. Protein sequence: CASSLGSSATYEQYF.

The rearrangement uses TRBV25-1 and TRBJ1-3; no definite D call. V lost 3 bases and J 4 bases, leaving 10 bases between the germline ends. Germline V gene data show CDR1 as MGHDK and CDR2 as SYGVNS. There are 14 residues in the CDR3. CDR3: CASSDPGQGNTIYF. DNA of the CDR3: TGTGCCAGCAGTGACCCAGGTCAGGGAAACACCATATATTTT.

This clone has more than one count but fewer than ten. The chain has TRBV19 and TRBJ2-1; 9 bases are a match to TRBD1. The CDR3 is made up of 15 amino acids. Germline assignment: CDR1 LNHDA and CDR2 SQIVND (reference sequence). The V and J ends lost 3 bases and 4 bases, in that order; junction bases with no gene match: 4. The CDR3 DNA follows: TGTGCCAGTAGTATCGGGGGACAGGGATACAATGAGCAGTTCTTC. Encoded protein: CASSIGGQGYNEQFF.

The chain couples TRBV27 to TRBJ2-7, with D possibly being TRBD2 (5 bases). Germline V lookup: CDR1 MNHEY, CDR2 SMNVEV (reference sequence). This CDR3 is built from 13 residues. Trimming cost V 2 bases and J 3 bases, with 8 bases left between them. CDR3 DNA: TGTGCCAGCAGTTTACGGGGTCTCTACGAGCAGTACTTC. Translated: CASSLRGLYEQYF.

This clone was counted a single time. In DNA, the CDR3 is TGTGCCATCGGGCGGGATGATGACTATGGCTACACCTTC. Translating it yields CAIGRDDDYGYTF. The chain links TRBV6-6 to TRBJ1-2; no definite D call. From germline, CDR1 is MNHNY and CDR2 SVGAGI (reference sequence). The CDR3 runs 13 residues. V lost 10 bases and J 3 bases, leaving 15 bases between the germline ends.

This clone came up a few times. This sequence joins TRBV7-8 and TRBJ1-2; 9 nucleotides align to TRBD1. The length of the CDR3 is 20 residues. CDR1 and CDR2 (germline): SGHVS, FQNEAQ. With V trimmed by 1 base and J by 4 bases, 19 bases remained unmatched. Here the CDR3 DNA reads TGTGCCAGCAGCTTAGGGGGTATAAGACAAACAGGGGGCCACGGCTATGGCTACACCTTC. This translates into CASSLGGIRQTGGHGYGYTF.

The V and J genes are TRBV27 and TRBJ1-5; D possibly corresponds to TRBD1 (6 bases). Germline CDR1 MNHEY, CDR2 SMNVEV (reference sequence). The length of the CDR3 is 12 residues. V dropped 6 bases and J dropped 6 bases, with 9 bases sitting between them. The CDR3 here is CASSFRGQPQHF. The DNA of the CDR3 is TGTGCCAGCAGCTTCAGGGGTCAGCCCCAGCATTTT.

This clone was seen just once. The rearrangement joins TRBV29-1 to TRBJ2-5; the D call may be TRBD1 or TRBD2 (6 bases each). Trimming shortened V by 6 bases and J by 5 bases, and 13 bases separated the two germline ends. The germline V gene encodes CDR1 SQVTM and CDR2 ANQGSEA. CDR3 size: 12 residues. Here the CDR3 DNA reads TGCAGCGTAGGAGGGGGAACGGAGACCCAGTACTTC. This translates into CSVGGGTETQYF.

In DNA, the CDR3 is TGTGCCAGCAGTTTAGGTATCGCAGGGGGTTTCTACGGCTACACCTTC. Its translation: CASSLGIAGGFYGYTF. This rearrangement joins TRBV28 to TRBJ1-2; 7 nucleotides align to TRBD1. The trim removed 2 bases at V and 8 bases at J, leaving 14 bases unmatched. Germline CDR1 is MDHEN and CDR2 is SYDVKM. The CDR3 is 16 residues long.

This rearrangement joins TRBV6-5 to TRBJ2-6; D is uncertain. V was cut by 3 bases and J by 2 bases, with 11 bases left in between. The germline CDR1 and CDR2 sequences are MNHEY and SVGAGI. The CDR3 is 16 amino acids. CDR3 sequence: CASSYSQSAGANVLTF. CDR3 sequence (DNA): TGTGCCAGCAGTTATTCGCAGAGTGCTGGGGCCAACGTCCTGACTTTC.

The chain joins TRBV19 to TRBJ2-7; D not resolved. V was shortened by 3 bases and J by 6 bases, with 12 bases between the two germline ends. The germline gives CDR1 LNHDA, CDR2 SQIVND (reference sequence). CDR3 size: 13 residues. The DNA of the CDR3 is TGTGCCAGTAGTATTCAAGTCCTCGGCGAGCAGTACTTC. Translated: CASSIQVLGEQYF.

The CDR3 nucleotides are TGTGCCAGCAGCTTAGTGGGCGTGGGGTTGGGCAAGCAGTACTTC. Translated: CASSLVGVGLGKQYF. The gene calls are TRBV7-9 and TRBJ2-7; D is unclear. Germline V gene lookup returns CDR1 SEHNR and CDR2 FQNEAQ (reference sequence). The V gene lost 1 base and the J gene lost 8 bases, with 18 bases spanning the gap. The CDR3 extends over 15 amino acids.

The chain recombines TRBV5-8 with TRBJ1-1, with D unresolved. Trimming shortened V by 0 bases and J by 10 bases, and 7 bases separated the two germline ends. This CDR3 spans 11 amino acids. From germline, CDR1 is SGHTS and CDR2 YDEGEE. This CDR3 is CASSLERIAFF. CDR3 sequence (DNA): TGTGCCAGCAGCTTGGAAAGGATAGCTTTCTTT.

This clone was counted a few times. This CDR3 reads CASSLKVYYNEQFF. The CDR3 region has the DNA TGTGCCAGCAGTTTAAAAGTTTACTACAATGAGCAGTTCTTC. The chain uses TRBV28 and TRBJ2-1; D unclear. The germline gives CDR1 MDHEN, CDR2 SYDVKM. Trimming removed 2 bases from V and 3 bases from J, with 8 bases in between. CDR3 length: 14 residues.

The chain recombines TRBV20-1 with TRBJ2-3; D might be TRBD2 (6 bases). V was clipped by 5 bases and J by 6 bases, with 9 bases between them. Germline assignment: CDR1 DFQATT and CDR2 SNEGSKA (reference sequence). This CDR3 contains 11 residues. In DNA form, the CDR3 reads TGCAGTGCTTCAGGAGGGGATACGCAGTATTTT. Amino acid sequence: CSASGGDTQYF.

The genes are TRBV29-1 and TRBJ2-1; the D is unclear. V dropped 4 bases and J dropped 8 bases, with 18 bases sitting between them. The CDR3 spans 14 residues. The germline gives CDR1 SQVTM, CDR2 ANQGSEA. The CDR3 DNA reads TGCAGCGTTGCGGTTGGCTCATGGGTCGATGAGCAGTTCTTC. Its translation is CSVAVGSWVDEQFF.

The rearrangement joins TRBV28 to TRBJ2-7; D unclear. Deletions cut 5 bases from V and 3 bases from J, with 8 bases between. Germline V lookup: CDR1 MDHEN, CDR2 SYDVKM. The CDR3 spans 12 residues. CDR3 amino acids: CASSKEYYEQYF. In nucleotides, the CDR3 is TGTGCCAGCAGTAAAGAGTACTACGAGCAGTACTTC.

This clone has more than one count but fewer than ten. J is TRBJ2-7 and V is TRBV11-3; D perhaps matches TRBD2 (6 bases). V was shortened by 5 bases and J by 5 bases, with 10 bases between the two germline ends. The CDR3 length is 12 residues. Germline CDR1 reads SGHNT; CDR2 reads YENEEA. The CDR3 nucleotides read TGTGCCAGCAGCGATGCTAGCGACGAGCAGTACTTC. Its protein product is CASSDASDEQYF.